The rows below give T cell receptor beta chains drawn from one sample of a study of blood T cell repertoires in COVID-19. The data were produced by immunoSEQ multiplex PCR, yet TCRdb's version contains in-frame clones alone and is incomplete. The table includes about 20,000 clones, 70% to 90% detected once. Sequences were obtained from peripheral blood. The source is a human donor with active COVID-19. The donor label of this sample is uncertain. The CDR3 runs from the conserved cysteine through the conserved F or W. D genes are given only for firm matches. Not every row has a clone size; where given, it reads once, few, many or a size class.

>.|TRBV28|TRBJ1-1|.
CASSLFMGANTEAFF
TGTGCCAGCAGTTTATTCATGGGGGCAAACACTGAAGCTTTCTTT
>.|TRBV5-4|TRBJ2-2|.
CASSTTSSAGELFF
TGTGCCAGCAGCACGACTAGTTCGGCCGGGGAGCTGTTTTTT
>.|TRBV24-1|TRBJ2-1|TRBD2
CATSDTGGGSYNEQFF
TGTGCCACCAGTGATACGGGGGGGGGTTCCTACAATGAGCAGTTCTTC
>.|TRBV6-6|TRBJ1-1|.
CASSYPELNTEAFF
TGTGCCAGCAGTTACCCGGAGCTGAACACTGAAGCTTTCTTT
>.|TRBV27|TRBJ2-7|TRBD2
CASRGLAGGEDEQYF
TGTGCCAGCAGAGGGCTAGCGGGAGGGGAGGACGAGCAGTACTTC
>.|TRBV5-6|TRBJ2-7|.
CASSTGGEQYF
TGTGCCAGCAGCACCGGGGGCGAGCAGTACTTC
>.|TRBV5-1|TRBJ2-3|TRBD1
CASSLGQGAADTQYF
TGCGCCAGCAGCTTAGGACAGGGCGCCGCAGATACGCAGTATTTT
>.|TRBV6-5|TRBJ2-7|TRBD1
CASNIRQGDYEQYF
TGTGCCAGCAACATCCGACAGGGGGACTACGAGCAGTACTTC
>.|TRBV5-8|TRBJ2-3|.
CASSLGSASSVADTQYF
TGTGCCAGCAGCTTGGGGTCCGCTAGCAGCGTCGCAGATACGCAGTATTTT
>.|TRBV7-2|TRBJ1-5|.
CASSLMGQGNNQPQHF
TGTGCCAGCAGCTTAATGGGTCAGGGTAACAATCAGCCCCAGCATTTT
>.|TRBV3-1/TRBV3-2|TRBJ2-7|TRBD1
CASSLGGQNEQYF
TGTGCCAGCAGCCTTGGGGGACAGAACGAGCAGTACTTC
>few|TRBV9|TRBJ2-7|TRBD2
CASSPEGLAGAHEQYF
TGTGCCAGCAGCCCAGAGGGACTAGCGGGAGCCCATGAGCAGTACTTC
>.|TRBV27|TRBJ2-1|TRBD1
CASSSKGQNSYNEQFF
TGTGCCAGCAGTTCGAAGGGACAGAACTCCTACAATGAGCAGTTCTTC
>.|TRBV12-3/TRBV12-4|TRBJ1-2|.
CASSQKREAGYTF
TGTGCCAGCAGTCAGAAAAGGGAGGCTGGCTACACCTTC
>.|TRBV27|TRBJ2-7|TRBD2
CASSIRLAASYEQYF
TGTGCCAGCAGTATCCGGCTAGCGGCCTCCTACGAGCAGTACTTC
>.|TRBV11-3|TRBJ2-7|TRBD2
CASSLTGGYEQYF
TGTGCCAGCAGCTTAACGGGGGGATACGAGCAGTACTTC
>.|TRBV4-1|TRBJ1-2|TRBD1
CASSQGTGDGYTF
TGCGCCAGCAGCCAGGGGACAGGGGATGGCTACACCTTC
>.|TRBV10-3|TRBJ2-1|TRBD2
CAISEGGTIAGTGNEQFF
TGTGCCATCAGTGAGGGGGGGACTATAGCGGGCACCGGGAATGAGCAGTTCTTC
>.|TRBV5-1|TRBJ2-3|.
CASSLAVVNTQYF
TGCGCCAGCAGCTTGGCGGTAGTAAATACGCAGTATTTT
>.|TRBV7-9|TRBJ2-1|TRBD2
CASSSTSVPYNEQFF
TGTGCCAGCAGCTCCACTAGCGTCCCCTACAATGAGCAGTTCTTC
>.|TRBV19|TRBJ1-4|TRBD1
CASIGTAREKLFF
TGTGCCAGTATTGGGACAGCCAGGGAAAAACTGTTTTTT
>.|TRBV2|TRBJ1-2|TRBD1
CASLLQGANYGYTF
TGTGCCAGTCTGCTCCAGGGGGCTAACTATGGCTACACCTTC
>.|TRBV7-9|TRBJ2-5|.
CASSEVGFTGKVIMKTQYF
TGTGCCAGCAGCGAAGTCGGGTTTACAGGGAAGGTAATAATGAAGACCCAGTACTTC
>.|TRBV9|TRBJ2-2|TRBD2
CASSVGDYPTGELFF
TGTGCCAGCAGCGTAGGGGACTACCCCACCGGGGAGCTGTTTTTT
>.|TRBV27|TRBJ2-2|TRBD2
CASSREYGGANTGELFF
TGTGCCAGCAGTAGAGAGTACGGGGGGGCCAACACCGGGGAGCTGTTTTTT
>.|TRBV6-5|TRBJ2-5|TRBD2
CASSSISGGIPETQYF
TGTGCCAGCAGTTCGATTAGCGGGGGGATTCCGGAGACCCAGTACTTC
>.|TRBV7-9|TRBJ2-5|TRBD2
CASSLAGPQRGGQETQYF
TGTGCCAGCAGCTTAGCGGGCCCCCAGCGGGGGGGCCAAGAGACCCAGTACTTC
>.|TRBV4-1|TRBJ1-1|TRBD1
CASSQEPGQGLIEAFF
TGCGCCAGCAGCCAAGAACCGGGACAGGGGTTGATTGAAGCTTTCTTT
>.|TRBV24-1|TRBJ1-1|TRBD1
CATRQGLNTEAFF
TGTGCCACCAGACAGGGGTTGAACACTGAAGCTTTCTTT
>.|TRBV5-5|TRBJ2-1|TRBD2
CASSLGSGRLNNEQFF
TGTGCCAGCAGCTTGGGTAGCGGGAGGCTGAACAATGAGCAGTTCTTC
>.|TRBV2|TRBJ2-3|TRBD2
CASRKGLAGAADTQYF
TGTGCCAGCAGGAAGGGACTAGCGGGGGCGGCAGATACGCAGTATTTT
>once|TRBV6-5|TRBJ2-7|TRBD1
CASTRKGAGAEQYF
TGTGCCAGCACCCGAAAGGGGGCTGGGGCCGAGCAGTACTTC
>once|TRBV19|TRBJ1-5|TRBD1
CASSPDPLAGGPNQPQHF
TGTGCCAGTAGTCCGGACCCCCTCGCAGGGGGCCCCAATCAGCCCCAGCATTTT
>.|TRBV3-1/TRBV3-2|TRBJ2-2|TRBD2
CASSQGLAAGELFF
TGTGCCAGCAGCCAAGGACTAGCTGCGGGGGAGCTGTTTTTT
>once|TRBV9|TRBJ2-3|TRBD2
CASSLTSGQSSDTQYF
TGTGCCAGCAGCCTAACTAGCGGTCAGAGTTCAGATACGCAGTATTTT
>.|TRBV3-1/TRBV3-2|TRBJ1-2|.
CASSQESTGRYGYTF
TGTGCCAGCAGCCAAGAGTCCACAGGGCGATATGGCTACACCTTC
>.|TRBV7-9|TRBJ2-7|.
CASSSRLDTSYEQYF
TGTGCCAGCAGCTCGAGATTGGACACCTCCTACGAGCAGTACTTC
>.|TRBV12-5|TRBJ1-2|TRBD1
CASGLRDRPLYGYTF
TGTGCTAGTGGCCTCCGGGACAGGCCTCTCTATGGCTACACCTTC
>.|TRBV6-2/TRBV6-3|TRBJ1-1|.
CASSVAGMNTEAFF
TGTGCCAGCAGTGTGGCAGGGATGAACACTGAAGCTTTCTTT
>.|TRBV19|TRBJ2-7|.
CASSRGTAFSYEQYF
TGTGCCAGTAGTCGGGGGACAGCCTTCTCCTACGAGCAGTACTTC
>few|TRBV3-1/TRBV3-2|TRBJ1-5|.
CASSQDRRGAQHF
TGTGCCAGCAGCCAAGATAGGCGCGGGGCCCAGCATTTT
>.|TRBV12-3/TRBV12-4|TRBJ1-1|TRBD1
CASRLTGALAFF
TGTGCCAGCAGATTGACAGGGGCGCTTGCTTTCTTT
>.|TRBV4-2|TRBJ2-5|.
CASSQGGGQETQYF
TGTGCCAGCAGCCAAGGAGGGGGCCAAGAGACCCAGTACTTC
>few|TRBV7-8|TRBJ2-5|.
CASSSGTFQETQYF
TGTGCCAGCAGCTCTGGGACTTTCCAAGAGACCCAGTACTTC
>.|TRBV7-6|TRBJ2-5|TRBD1
CASRRTGGETQYF
TGTGCCAGCAGGAGGACAGGGGGCGAGACCCAGTACTTC
>.|TRBV5-5|TRBJ1-4|.
CASSFTGSLTSEKLFF
TGTGCCAGCAGCTTTACAGGAAGCTTGACGAGTGAAAAACTGTTTTTT
>.|TRBV7-9|TRBJ1-5|TRBD1
CASSFRGEAQPQHF
TGTGCCAGCAGCTTCAGGGGGGAGGCTCAGCCCCAGCATTTT
>.|TRBV4-1|TRBJ2-5|.
CASSQLRTTWGTQYF
TGCGCCAGCAGCCAACTCCGGACTACATGGGGGACCCAGTACTTC
>.|TRBV28|TRBJ1-2|TRBD1
CASSYRGLVGYTF
TGTGCCAGCAGTTACAGGGGGCTAGTAGGCTACACCTTC
>.|TRBV11-3|TRBJ2-2|TRBD2
CASSFSGTSTGELFF
TGTGCCAGCAGCTTTAGCGGGACTAGCACCGGGGAGCTGTTTTTT
>.|TRBV2|TRBJ1-5|.
CASRSGHNSNQPQHF
TGTGCCAGCAGATCGGGACATAATAGCAATCAGCCCCAGCATTTT
>.|TRBV3-1/TRBV3-2|TRBJ2-3|.
CASSLGGLRTDTQYF
TGTGCCAGCAGCCTCGGGGGGCTTCGAACAGATACGCAGTATTTT
>.|TRBV6-5|TRBJ2-5|.
CASRSLGEETQYF
TGTGCCAGCAGGTCCTTAGGGGAAGAGACCCAGTACTTC
>.|TRBV3-1/TRBV3-2|TRBJ2-7|TRBD1
CASSLGQGTHYEQYF
TGTGCCAGCAGCCTAGGACAGGGGACCCACTACGAGCAGTACTTC
>.|TRBV3-1/TRBV3-2|TRBJ1-1|TRBD1
CASSGIRTGGSEAFF
TGTGCCAGCAGCGGTATCCGGACAGGGGGCTCTGAAGCTTTCTTT